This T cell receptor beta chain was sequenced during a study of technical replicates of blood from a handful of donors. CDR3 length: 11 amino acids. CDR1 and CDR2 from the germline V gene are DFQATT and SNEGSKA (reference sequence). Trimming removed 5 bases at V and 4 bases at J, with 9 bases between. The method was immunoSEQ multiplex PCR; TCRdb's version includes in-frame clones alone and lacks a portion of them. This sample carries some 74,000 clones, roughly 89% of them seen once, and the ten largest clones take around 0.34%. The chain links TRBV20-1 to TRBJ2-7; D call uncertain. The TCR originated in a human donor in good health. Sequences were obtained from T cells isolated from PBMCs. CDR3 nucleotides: TGCAGTGCTCCCCTAGTATACGAGCAGTACTTC. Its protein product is CSAPLVYEQYF.